One sample yielded the 26 T cell receptor beta chains listed below, sequenced in a study of beta chain features in type 1 diabetes. Investigators reverse transcribed all isolated RNA, so they sequenced expressed TCRB transcripts. Using immunoSEQ multiplex PCR, the repertoire was profiled, and TCRdb retains in-frame clones only, with some absent. The repertoire holds fewer than 350,000 clones, 7% to 9% seen once, with approximately 1% in the top ten. Sequencing was done on a sample of central memory CD4+ T cells from blood. The receptor set was obtained from a woman aged 18-29 years in good health.

This chain uses TRBV28 with TRBJ2-5; D is unresolved. In germline, CDR1 is MDHEN, CDR2 SYDVKM. The V and J ends lost 6 bases and 5 bases respectively, with 10 bases between them. The length of the CDR3 is 12 residues. CDR3 residues: CASRFFGETQYF. The CDR3 DNA reads as TGTGCCAGCAGGTTTTTCGGGGAGACCCAGTACTTC.

The rearrangement links TRBV2 to TRBJ2-7; the match to TRBD2 covers 10 bases. From germline, CDR1 is SNHLY and CDR2 FYNNEI. V was clipped by 7 bases and J by 7 bases; unmatched bases: 7. This CDR3 has 13 residues. The CDR3, as DNA: TGTGCCAGCACCTACACTAGCGGGATAGAGCAGTACTTC. Its translation: CASTYTSGIEQYF.

This clone was counted between two and nine times. The chain employs TRBV4-2 and TRBJ2-3; the D is unclear. Germline V gene lookup returns CDR1 LGHNA and CDR2 YNFKEQ. The CDR3 is 15 amino acids. V gave up 4 bases and J gave up 3 bases, with 14 bases separating them. The CDR3 is CASSRIGMRTDTQYF. CDR3 bases: TGTGCCAGCAGCCGCATAGGAATGAGGACAGATACGCAGTATTTT.

In its sample, this clone was seen a few times. The chain recombines TRBV4-1 with TRBJ1-5; TRBD1 is a possible D gene (6 bases). The V end was cut by 1 base, the J end by 2 bases, with 12 bases between. Germline values: CDR1 MGHRA, CDR2 YSYEKL. The CDR3 is 16 residues long. The CDR3 sequence is CASSQVVRGRNQPQHF. The CDR3 region has the DNA TGCGCCAGCAGCCAAGTGGTCAGGGGACGCAATCAGCCCCAGCATTTT.

There are many counts of this clone. The rearrangement joins TRBV7-3 to TRBJ2-2; TRBD2 matches 9 bases. The germline CDR1 and CDR2 sequences are SGHTA and FQGTGA. This CDR3 is built from 17 residues. The ends lost 1 base at V and 4 bases at J; junction bases unmatched: 7. The CDR3 sequence: CASSLRVAGVGTGELFF. The CDR3 region has the DNA TGTGCCAGCAGCTTAAGGGTAGCGGGAGTCGGCACCGGGGAGCTGTTTTTT.

This clone was counted ten times or more. This chain uses TRBV7-9 with TRBJ1-4, with D uncertain. Germline lookup yields CDR1 SEHNR and CDR2 FQNEAQ (reference sequence). This CDR3 has 15 amino acids. Trimming left V 2 bases short and J 3 bases short, with 10 bases between. CDR3 loop: CASSLLTASNEKLFF. CDR3 DNA: TGTGCCAGCAGCTTACTTACGGCATCTAATGAAAAACTGTTTTTT.

This clone was observed a handful of times. The V gene is TRBV5-4, the J gene TRBJ1-2, with 8 bases identical to TRBD1. The CDR3 contains 17 residues. Germline CDR1 reads SGHNT; CDR2 reads YYREEE (reference sequence). V lost 10 bases to trimming and J lost 4 bases; unmatched junction nucleotides: 21. The CDR3 sequence: CAYQQMSGDRSFYGYTF. DNA of the CDR3: TGTGCCTACCAGCAGATGTCGGGGGACAGGTCATTCTATGGCTACACCTTC.

This clone was detected only a few times. The CDR3 loop is CASSDSDRGSDQPQHF. DNA for the CDR3: TGTGCCAGCAGCGATAGTGACAGGGGATCGGATCAGCCCCAGCATTTT. V gene TRBV7-9 combines with J gene TRBJ1-5, with TRBD1 matching over 8 bases. Germline values: CDR1 SEHNR, CDR2 FQNEAQ (reference sequence). V trimming: 5 bases; J trimming: 5 bases; junction bases outside the gene matches: 11. The CDR3 runs to 16 residues.

V gene TRBV7-2 combines with J gene TRBJ2-3; TRBD2 matches 7 bases. V was pared by 2 bases and J by 4 bases, with 3 bases of the junction left unmatched. Per germline, CDR1 SGHTA and CDR2 FQGNSA. The CDR3 sequence is 14 residues long. CDR3: CASSLSGGPDTQYF. The CDR3 DNA reads as TGTGCCAGCAGCTTATCGGGAGGACCAGATACGCAGTATTTT. Together with reference TRBV7-2 and TRBJ2-3, the CDR3 gives the full variable domain: GAGVSQSPSNKVTEKGKDVELRCDPISGHTALYWYRQSLGQGLEFLIYFQGNSAPDKSGLPSDRFSAERTGGSVSTLTIQRTQQEDSAVYLCASSLSGGPDTQYFGPGTRLTVL.

This clone was detected many times. The rearrangement links TRBV19 to TRBJ1-2; a weak D match, TRBD1 (5 bases). The CDR3 is made up of 17 amino acids. The V gene's germline CDR1 is LNHDA and CDR2 SQIVND (reference sequence). Deletions cut 1 base from V and 6 bases from J, with 21 bases between. CDR3 sequence: CASSIVDSRPNANGYTF. The CDR3 coding sequence is TGTGCCAGTAGTATAGTAGACAGCCGACCTAACGCGAATGGCTACACCTTC.

This clone was seen more than once but under ten times. The chain has TRBV19 and TRBJ1-2, with 9 bases lining up with TRBD1. This CDR3 has 15 residues. The germline V gene has CDR1 LNHDA and CDR2 SQIVND (reference sequence). V gave up 7 bases and J gave up 2 bases; unmatched junction bases: 8. DNA of the CDR3: TGTGCCAGTATGCCCGGGACAGGGATAAACTATGGCTACACCTTC. This encodes CASMPGTGINYGYTF.

The V call is TRBV4-3, the J call TRBJ2-3; D is tentatively TRBD1 or TRBD2 (6 bases each). The V gene's germline CDR1 is LGHNA and CDR2 YSLEER. The CDR3 length is 16 residues. V lost 0 bases and J 2 bases, leaving 12 bases between the germline ends. This CDR3 is CASSQDIGGYTDTQYF. The DNA for the CDR3 is TGCGCCAGCAGCCAAGATATCGGGGGCTACACAGATACGCAGTATTTT.

This clone was detected only a few times. V usage is TRBV30 and J usage is TRBJ2-7; 7 nucleotides match TRBD1. Germline V gene sequence: CDR1 GTSNPN, CDR2 SVGIG (reference sequence). With V trimmed by 4 bases and J by 4 bases, 16 bases remained unmatched. CDR3 length: 16 residues. The CDR3 region has the DNA TGTGCCTGGACTCCTCAGGCATACAGGGGACAATACGAGCAGTACTTC. Translated: CAWTPQAYRGQYEQYF.

This chain links TRBV4-3 with TRBJ2-4, with a tentative D call TRBD1 (6 bases). This CDR3 contains 16 residues. The V end lost 0 bases, the J end lost 2 bases, and 11 bases lay between the germline ends. Germline V gives CDR1 LGHNA, CDR2 YSLEER. The CDR3 DNA reads TGCGCCAGCAGCCAAGAACGCACAGGGCCCAAAAACATTCAGTACTTC. As protein: CASSQERTGPKNIQYF.

A few counts support this clone. V gene TRBV29-1 combines with J gene TRBJ1-2; D might be TRBD1 (6 bases). This CDR3 has 13 residues. Germline CDR1 and CDR2: SQVTM and ANQGSEA. V was trimmed by 4 bases and J by 6 bases, leaving 15 bases between them. CDR3 in amino acids: CSVGEGVSNGYTF. CDR3 bases: TGCAGCGTTGGTGAGGGGGTTTCGAATGGCTACACCTTC.

This clone was seen a handful of times. J is TRBJ2-1 and V is TRBV7-9, with 15 bases aligning to TRBD2. Germline V lookup: CDR1 SEHNR, CDR2 FQNEAQ (reference sequence). The CDR3 contains 15 residues. V lost 5 bases and J lost 4; bases outside the gene matches: 0. The CDR3 region is CASSGTSGGYNEQFF. As DNA, the CDR3 is TGTGCCAGCAGCGGGACTAGCGGGGGGTACAATGAGCAGTTCTTC.

The table lists this clone with many counts. J is TRBJ2-7 and V is TRBV30, with D maybe TRBD1 (6 bases). V lost 8 bases and J 0 bases, leaving 17 bases between the germline ends. CDR3 length equals 14 residues. Per germline, CDR1 GTSNPN and CDR2 SVGIG (reference sequence). The CDR3 coding sequence is TGTGCCGCCACCGGCGCGGACAGCTCCTACGAGCAGTACTTC. Amino acid sequence: CAATGADSSYEQYF.

This clone was observed a few times. The J gene is TRBJ2-6, the V gene TRBV7-2; the match to TRBD1 covers 7 bases. The V segment lost 6 bases and the J segment 4 bases; nucleotides outside the gene matches: 6. The germline V gene encodes CDR1 SGHTA and CDR2 FQGNSA. CDR3 length: 15 residues. CDR3 loop: CASSLTGAGANVLTF. The CDR3, as DNA: TGTGCCAGCAGTTTAACAGGGGCCGGGGCCAACGTCCTGACTTTC. The full variable domain, completed using reference TRBV7-2 and TRBJ2-6, is GAGVSQSPSNKVTEKGKDVELRCDPISGHTALYWYRQSLGQGLEFLIYFQGNSAPDKSGLPSDRFSAERTGGSVSTLTIQRTQQEDSAVYLCASSLTGAGANVLTFGAGSRLTVL.

V is TRBV11-3 and J is TRBJ1-1; D is uncertain. CDR3 size: 12 residues. The V gene's germline CDR1 is SGHNT and CDR2 YENEEA. Trimming stripped 6 bases from V and 3 bases from J, with 8 bases between. The CDR3 here is CASRLYDTEAFF. In nucleotides, the CDR3 is TGTGCCAGCAGGCTCTACGACACTGAAGCTTTCTTT.

The V call is TRBV30, the J call TRBJ2-7; unclear D gene. The CDR3 is made up of 13 amino acids. Trimming stripped 8 bases from V and 0 bases from J, with 14 bases between. Germline assignment: CDR1 GTSNPN and CDR2 SVGIG (reference sequence). Written as DNA, the CDR3 is TGTGCCCGATACGGTGTAGGCTCCTACGAGCAGTACTTC. Translated: CARYGVGSYEQYF. Full variable domain (remainder filled in from reference TRBV30 and TRBJ2-7): SQTIHQWPATLVQPVGSPLSLECTVEGTSNPNLYWYRQAAGRGLQLLFYSVGIGQISSEVPQNLSASRPQDRQFILSSKKLLLSDSGFYLCARYGVGSYEQYFGPGTRLTVT.

The chain uses TRBV7-7 and TRBJ2-3; D possibly uses TRBD1 or TRBD2 (5 bases each). From germline, CDR1 is SSHAT and CDR2 FNYEAQ (reference sequence). This CDR3 comprises 15 residues. V gave up 2 bases and J gave up 3 bases, with 12 bases separating them. The CDR3 DNA is TGTGCCAGCAGCTTATTGGCCGGGACGACAGATACGCAGTATTTT. Translation: CASSLLAGTTDTQYF.

This clone was found many times. Relative to the germline gene, one junction end is altered; a read error may explain this. The V and J genes are TRBV7-6 and TRBJ1-6; D remains ambiguous. Germline V gene lookup returns CDR1 SGHVS and CDR2 FNYEAQ. The length of the CDR3 is 12 residues. CDR3 DNA sequence: TGTGCCAGCAGCCTAGCAAATTCACCCCTCCACTTT. Translating it yields CASSLANSPLHF. The entire variable domain, with the rest obtained from reference TRBV7-6 and TRBJ1-6, is as follows: GAGVSQSPRYKVTKRGQDVALRCDPISGHVSLYWYRQALGQGPEFLTYFNYEAQQDKSGLPNDRFSAERPEGSISTLTIQRTEQRDSAMYRCASSLANSPLHFGNGTRLTVT.

The table lists this clone with many counts. The chain links TRBV11-2 to TRBJ2-7; D ambiguous. Trimming took off 1 base at V and 1 base at J, with 8 bases between the two ends. The CDR3 consists of 14 residues. Germline CDR1 reads SGHAT; CDR2 reads FQNNGV. CDR3 region: CASSLGPGSYEQYV. The DNA for the CDR3 is TGTGCCAGCAGCTTAGGCCCTGGGTCCTACGAGCAGTACGTC.

The chain employs TRBV11-3 and TRBJ1-2, with 9 bases lining up with TRBD1. The V gene end was trimmed by 4 bases and the J gene end by 6 bases; junction bases not matched to a gene: 6. This CDR3 region has 14 residues. Germline lookup yields CDR1 SGHNT and CDR2 YENEEA. For the CDR3, the DNA is TGTGCCAGCAGCTCTCAACGGGACAGGGATGGCTACACCTTC. Protein: CASSSQRDRDGYTF. The whole variable domain, filled in from reference TRBV11-3 and TRBJ1-2, reads EAGVVQSPRYKIIEKKQPVAFWCNPISGHNTLYWYLQNLGQGPELLIRYENEEAVDDSQLPKDRFSAERLKGVDSTLKIQPAELGDSAVYLCASSSQRDRDGYTFGSGTRLTVV.

Only a few counts were recorded for this clone. This sequence joins TRBV13 and TRBJ2-5, with 11 bases aligning to TRBD2. This CDR3 has 18 residues. CDR1 and CDR2 from the germline V gene are PRHDT and FYEKMQ (reference sequence). V lost 5 bases to trimming and J lost 4 bases; unmatched junction nucleotides: 15. The CDR3, as DNA: TGTGCCAGCAGCGGGGGGACTAGCGGAAGAGGAGGTGGAGAGACCCAGTACTTC. This gives the protein CASSGGTSGRGGGETQYF.

This clone was detected many times. The V gene is TRBV6-6, the J gene TRBJ2-1; the D call may be TRBD1 or TRBD2 (5 bases each). Germline V gives CDR1 MNHNY, CDR2 SVGAGI (reference sequence). Trimming took 8 bases from V and 10 from J, leaving 18 bases between them. This CDR3 is 13 amino acids long. CDR3 nucleotide sequence: TGTGCCAGCCAGGTCGGGGTAACAGGAGAGCAGTTCTTC. Protein: CASQVGVTGEQFF.